The rows below give T cell receptor beta chains drawn from one sample of a study of blood T cell repertoires in COVID-19. Profiling relied on immunoSEQ multiplex PCR, and the TCRdb table lists in-frame clones only, not all of them. The sample yields over 75,000 clones, around 80% seen once. The sequencing input was peripheral blood. Source of these receptors: a man in his fifties who had recovered from COVID-19. CDR3s include the opening cysteine and the closing phenylalanine or tryptophan. D genes are given only for firm matches. Not every row has a clone size; where given, it reads once, few, many or a size class.

CDR3	DNA	size	V	J	D
CRTDRNTEAFF	TGCAGGACGGACAGGAACACTGAAGCTTTCTTT	NA	TRBV20-1	TRBJ1-1	NA
CASSALELYEQYF	TGTGCCAGCTCAGCGTTGGAGTTATACGAGCAGTACTTC	few	TRBV18	TRBJ2-7	NA
CASSSARAEAFF	TGTGCCAGCAGTTCCGCACGGGCTGAAGCTTTCTTT	once	TRBV27	TRBJ1-1	NA
CASSPDTGKIVDTQYF	TGTGCCAGCAGCCCAGATACAGGGAAGATTGTGGATACGCAGTATTTT	NA	TRBV7-6	TRBJ2-3	NA
CASSPLLAGSTYNEQFF	TGTGCCAGCTCACCACTACTAGCGGGCAGTACCTACAATGAGCAGTTCTTC	few	TRBV18	TRBJ2-1	TRBD2
CASTGAGNTIYF	TGTGCCAGTACGGGAGCTGGAAACACCATATATTTT	few	TRBV2	TRBJ1-3	NA
CASSAQGQGNTEAFF	TGTGCCAGCAGTGCCCAGGGGCAGGGGAACACTGAAGCTTTCTTT	NA	TRBV2	TRBJ1-1	NA
CASSLAGSYEQYF	TGTGCCAGCAGCCTAGCGGGTTCCTACGAGCAGTACTTC	NA	TRBV5-4	TRBJ2-7	TRBD2
CASSLQWSGWETQYF	TGTGCCAGCAGCCTTCAGTGGAGCGGGTGGGAGACCCAGTACTTC	NA	TRBV5-6	TRBJ2-5	NA
CASTPSSGNTIYF	TGTGCCAGCACCCCTTCCTCTGGAAACACCATATATTTT	NA	TRBV5-5	TRBJ1-3	NA
CASSQQPGQFNTEAFF	TGCGCCAGCAGCCAACAACCGGGACAGTTTAACACTGAAGCTTTCTTT	NA	TRBV4-1	TRBJ1-1	TRBD1
CASSLSPSSYNSPLHF	TGTGCCAGCAGCTTGTCCCCGAGCTCCTATAATTCACCCCTCCACTTT	NA	TRBV5-5	TRBJ1-6	NA
CASSQETPGKLFF	TGTGCCAGCAGCCAAGAAACGCCAGGAAAACTGTTTTTT	NA	TRBV3-1/TRBV3-2	TRBJ1-4	NA
CSASTMGASLGYGYTF	TGCAGTGCTAGTACCATGGGGGCCTCCTTGGGGTATGGCTACACCTTC	NA	TRBV20-1	TRBJ1-2	NA
CASSLQSAFF	TGTGCCAGCAGCTTACAGTCCGCTTTCTTT	NA	TRBV7-6	TRBJ1-1	NA
CASSVGGPSYNEQFF	TGTGCCAGCAGCGTAGGAGGCCCCTCCTACAATGAGCAGTTCTTC	NA	TRBV9	TRBJ2-1	NA
CASSAGGRASDYGYTF	TGTGCCAGTAGCGCTGGGGGCAGGGCGAGTGACTATGGCTACACCTTC	NA	TRBV19	TRBJ1-2	NA
CASSLALQIEYEQYF	TGTGCCAGCAGCTTAGCGTTACAGATAGAGTACGAGCAGTACTTC	NA	TRBV7-9	TRBJ2-7	NA
CASSKGPEGGTDTQYF	TGTGCCAGTAGTAAGGGCCCGGAAGGGGGCACAGATACGCAGTATTTT	NA	TRBV19	TRBJ2-3	NA
CASSSDRTGELFF	TGTGCCAGCAGTTCGGACAGGACCGGGGAGCTGTTTTTT	NA	TRBV11-1	TRBJ2-2	TRBD1
CASRETSTKTEQYF	TGTGCCAGTAGGGAGACTAGCACCAAAACCGAGCAGTACTTC	NA	TRBV19	TRBJ2-7	TRBD2
CASSYFQRKTGLSGANVLTF	TGTGCCAGCAGTTACTTCCAGAGGAAGACAGGGCTCTCTGGGGCCAACGTCCTGACTTTC	NA	TRBV6-2/TRBV6-3	TRBJ2-6	TRBD1
CASSQTSGGNTGELFF	TGTGCCAGCAGCCAGACTAGCGGGGGGAACACCGGGGAGCTGTTTTTT	NA	TRBV5-4	TRBJ2-2	TRBD2
CSVRTSGGPYNEQFF	TGCAGCGTTAGGACTAGCGGGGGACCCTACAATGAGCAGTTCTTC	NA	TRBV29-1	TRBJ2-1	TRBD2
CASSDTGGPIEQYF	TGTGCCAGCAGTGACACGGGAGGGCCTATCGAGCAGTACTTC	NA	TRBV7-9	TRBJ2-7	TRBD2
CASTEGNQPQHF	TGCGCCAGCACCGAGGGCAATCAGCCCCAGCATTTT	many	TRBV23-1	TRBJ1-5	NA
CASSFLGNTGELFF	TGTGCCAGCAGTTTCCTAGGAAACACCGGGGAGCTGTTTTTT	NA	TRBV28	TRBJ2-2	NA
CAWKTADTQYF	TGTGCCTGGAAGACAGCAGATACGCAGTATTTT	NA	TRBV30	TRBJ2-3	NA
CASSFTPRVGEQFF	TGTGCCAGCAGCTTCACTCCCCGAGTCGGTGAGCAGTTCTTC	few	TRBV7-2	TRBJ2-1	NA
CASSPAAFSSYNSPLHF	TGTGCCAGCTCACCAGCGGCTTTTAGCTCCTATAATTCACCCCTCCACTTT	NA	TRBV18	TRBJ1-6	NA
CASSPDQGSPYGYTF	TGTGCCAGCAGCCCCGACCAGGGGTCTCCCTATGGCTACACCTTC	NA	TRBV6-4	TRBJ1-2	NA